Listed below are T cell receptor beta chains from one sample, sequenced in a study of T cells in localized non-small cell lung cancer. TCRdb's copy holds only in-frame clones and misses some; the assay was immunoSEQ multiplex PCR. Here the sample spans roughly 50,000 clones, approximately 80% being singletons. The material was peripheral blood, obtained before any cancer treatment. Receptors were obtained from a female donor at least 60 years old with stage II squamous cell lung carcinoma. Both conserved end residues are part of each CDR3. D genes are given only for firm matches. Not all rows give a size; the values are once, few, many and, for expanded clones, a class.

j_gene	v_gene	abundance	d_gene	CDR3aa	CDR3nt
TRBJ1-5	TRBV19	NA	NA	CASSILGGNQPQHF	TGTGCCAGTAGTATATTAGGGGGCAATCAGCCCCAGCATTTT
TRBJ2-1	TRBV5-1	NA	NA	CASSAGQNYNEQFF	TGCGCCAGCAGCGCCGGACAGAACTACAATGAGCAGTTCTTC
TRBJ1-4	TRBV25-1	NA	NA	CASSKGTIATNEKLFF	TGTGCCAGCAGTAAGGGGACGATAGCAACTAATGAAAAACTGTTTTTT
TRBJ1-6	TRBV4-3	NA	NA	CASSQAGADSPLHF	TGCGCCAGCAGCCAAGCAGGGGCGGATTCACCCCTCCACTTT
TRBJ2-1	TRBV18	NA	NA	CASSPPPPGEEQFF	TGTGCCAGCTCACCCCCGCCCCCCGGGGAGGAGCAGTTCTTC
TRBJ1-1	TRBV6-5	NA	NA	CASSYSNVQGAEAFF	TGTGCCAGCAGTTACTCGAACGTCCAGGGCGCTGAAGCTTTCTTT
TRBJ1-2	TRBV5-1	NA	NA	CASSPGGGVFDYGYTF	TGCGCCAGCAGCCCGGGGGGAGGGGTGTTCGACTATGGCTACACCTTC
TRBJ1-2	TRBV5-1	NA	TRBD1	CASSLAQGGSSDYTF	TGCGCCAGCAGCCTCGCACAGGGGGGGTCTTCTGACTACACCTTC
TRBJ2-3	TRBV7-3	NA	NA	CASSLAGATDTQYF	TGTGCCAGCAGCTTAGCGGGGGCCACAGATACGCAGTATTTT
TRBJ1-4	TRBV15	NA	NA	CATTQERGPNEKLFF	TGTGCCACCACTCAGGAGAGGGGACCTAATGAAAAACTGTTTTTT
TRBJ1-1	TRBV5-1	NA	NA	CASTSSQNTEAFF	TGCGCCAGCACTTCTTCGCAGAACACTGAAGCTTTCTTT
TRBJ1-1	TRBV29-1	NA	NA	CSVEDPGTAFF	TGCAGCGTCGAGGACCCGGGCACGGCTTTCTTT
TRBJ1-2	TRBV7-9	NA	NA	CASSLGGLDGYTF	TGTGCCAGCAGCTTAGGGGGCCTAGATGGCTACACCTTC
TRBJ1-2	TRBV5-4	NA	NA	CASSLPGQGGYGYTF	TGTGCCAGCAGCTTGCCCGGGCAGGGCGGCTATGGCTACACCTTC
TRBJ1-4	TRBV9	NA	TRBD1	CASSPYRDREEKLFF	TGTGCCAGCAGCCCGTACCGGGACAGGGAAGAAAAACTGTTTTTT
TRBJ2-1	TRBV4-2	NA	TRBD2	CASSQASGTYNEQFF	TGTGCCAGCAGCCAAGCTAGCGGGACTTACAATGAGCAGTTCTTC
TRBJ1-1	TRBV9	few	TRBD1	CASSLTGGMNTEAFF	TGTGCCAGCAGCCTCACAGGGGGCATGAACACTGAAGCTTTCTTT
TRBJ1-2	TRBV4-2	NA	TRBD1	CASSPTWTGTGELYGYTF	TGTGCCAGCAGCCCCACCTGGACCGGGACAGGGGAGCTCTATGGCTACACCTTC
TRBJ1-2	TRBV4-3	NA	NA	CASSQAGLPNYGYTF	TGCGCCAGCAGCCAGGCGGGTCTTCCTAACTATGGCTACACCTTC
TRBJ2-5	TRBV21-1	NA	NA	CASSKFSHPRDKKETQYF	TGTGCCAGCAGCAAATTTAGCCACCCGAGGGACAAAAAAGAGACCCAGTACTTC
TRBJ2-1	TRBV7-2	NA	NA	CASSPRAPLAHEQFF	TGTGCCAGCAGCCCCCGGGCCCCGCTCGCCCATGAGCAGTTCTTC
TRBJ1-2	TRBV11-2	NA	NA	CASSLARDGYTF	TGTGCCAGCAGCTTAGCACGGGATGGCTACACCTTC
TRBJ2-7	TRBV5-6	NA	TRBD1	CASSLQGTDYEQYF	TGTGCCAGCAGCCTTCAAGGGACAGACTACGAGCAGTACTTC
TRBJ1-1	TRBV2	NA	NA	CASSAQGNTEAFF	TGTGCCAGCAGTGCGCAGGGGAACACTGAAGCTTTCTTT
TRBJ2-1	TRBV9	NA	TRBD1	CASSSRGTVNEQFF	TGTGCCAGCAGCTCCAGGGGGACAGTAAATGAGCAGTTCTTC
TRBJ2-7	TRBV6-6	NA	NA	CASSSELSYEQYF	TGTGCCAGCAGTTCGGAATTATCCTACGAGCAGTACTTC
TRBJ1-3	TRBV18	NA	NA	CASSPESLDSASGNTIYF	TGTGCCAGCTCACCCGAGAGTTTAGACAGTGCCTCTGGAAACACCATATATTTT
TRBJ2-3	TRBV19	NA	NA	CASSKESTDTQYF	TGTGCCAGTAGTAAGGAATCCACAGATACGCAGTATTTT
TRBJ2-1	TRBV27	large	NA	CASSWGPQGNEQFF	TGTGCCAGCAGCTGGGGACCGCAGGGCAATGAGCAGTTCTTC